This T cell receptor (beta chain) is drawn from a study of T cell responses to AZD1222 COVID-19 vaccine. Germline V gives CDR1 SGHAT, CDR2 FQNNGV. The CDR3 runs to 13 residues. Trimming took off 2 bases at V and 11 bases at J, with 15 bases between the two ends. Here immunoSEQ multiplex PCR was the method, and the copy in TCRdb shows in-frame clones only, minus some. Found here are around 130,000 clones, roughly 86% of them singletons; the top ten hold around 2.9%. This clone showed up just once. The clonotype comes from an adult who received the AZD1222 COVID-19 vaccine. This material consisted of peripheral blood, taken 28 days after the second AZD1222 dose. The chain recombines TRBV11-2 with TRBJ1-1; D possibly corresponds to TRBD1 (5 bases). CDR3 sequence: CASSLIYGGLAFF. The DNA for the CDR3 is TGTGCCAGCAGCTTAATTTACGGGGGGTTGGCTTTCTTT.